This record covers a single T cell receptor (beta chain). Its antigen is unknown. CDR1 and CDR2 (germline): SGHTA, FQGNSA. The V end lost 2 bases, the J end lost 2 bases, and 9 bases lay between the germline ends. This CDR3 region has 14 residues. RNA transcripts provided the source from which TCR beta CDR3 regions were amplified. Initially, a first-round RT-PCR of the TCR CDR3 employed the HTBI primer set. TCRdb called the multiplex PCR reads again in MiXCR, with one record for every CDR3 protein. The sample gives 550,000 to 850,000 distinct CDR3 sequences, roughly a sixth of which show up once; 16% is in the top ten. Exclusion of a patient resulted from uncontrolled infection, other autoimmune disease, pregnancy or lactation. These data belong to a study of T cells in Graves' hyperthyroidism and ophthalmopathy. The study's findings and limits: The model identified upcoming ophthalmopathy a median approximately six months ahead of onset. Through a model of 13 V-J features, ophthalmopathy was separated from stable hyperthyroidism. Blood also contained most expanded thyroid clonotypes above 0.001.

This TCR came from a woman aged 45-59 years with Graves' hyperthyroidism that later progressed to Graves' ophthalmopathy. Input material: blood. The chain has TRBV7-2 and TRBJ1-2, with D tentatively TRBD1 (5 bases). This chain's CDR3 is CASSLRRGNYGYTF. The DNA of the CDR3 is TGTGCCAGCAGCTTAAGACGGGGGAACTATGGCTACACCTTC.